The T cell receptor beta chain described here comes from a study of STAT5B mutations in CD4+ large granular lymphocyte leukemia. Study results and limitations: About a quarter of private leukemic clonotypes occurred rarely in other patients' non-leukemic repertoires.

As for this clone: The antigen remains undetermined.

Clones were read by immunoSEQ multiplex PCR, and TCRdb kept only the in-frame ones, dropping some. The table lists around 31,000 clones, just under 75% of them singletons. The CDR3 runs 14 residues. The germline CDR1 and CDR2 sequences are MGHDK and SYGVNS. With 3 bases removed from V and 4 bases from J, the gap between germline ends came to 12 bases. This chain uses TRBV25-1 with TRBJ1-2; D is perhaps TRBD1 (5 bases). Sequencing used CD4+ T cells from blood buffy coats. The origin of this receptor is a human donor in good health. This chain's CDR3 is CASSDSGRVYGYTF. The CDR3 DNA sequence: TGTGCCAGCAGTGATTCGGGGCGGGTCTATGGCTACACCTTC.